Shown below are 30 T cell receptor beta chains from a single sample sequenced in a study of blood T cell repertoires in COVID-19. TCRdb keeps only in-frame clones here, not all; method: immunoSEQ multiplex PCR. The profile covers approximately 150,000 clones, with roughly 87% appearing a single time and about 5% taken by the ten largest. The sequenced sample consisted of peripheral blood. The receptors originated from a human donor in a cohort sampled during active COVID-19.

This clone was detected only once. V is TRBV7-6 and J is TRBJ2-7, with TRBD2 identical over 7 bases. Germline assignment: CDR1 SGHVS and CDR2 FNYEAQ. Losses at the gene ends were 2 bases for V and 3 bases for J; bases not matched to a gene: 4. The CDR3 runs to 14 residues. CDR3 DNA: TGTGCCAGCAGCTTACCGGGCGGGAGCTACGAGCAGTACTTC. This encodes CASSLPGGSYEQYF. Using reference TRBV7-6 and TRBJ2-7 for the parts outside the CDR3, the full variable domain is GAGVSQSPRYKVTKRGQDVALRCDPISGHVSLYWYRQALGQGPEFLTYFNYEAQQDKSGLPNDRFSAERPEGSISTLTIQRTEQRDSAMYRCASSLPGGSYEQYFGPGTRLTVT.

The chain carries TRBV27 and TRBJ2-7; 8 nucleotides agree with TRBD1. Germline CDR1 and CDR2: MNHEY and SMNVEV (reference sequence). The CDR3 runs to 15 residues. Germline trimming cut 5 bases from V and 3 bases from J; bases unmatched to any gene: 9. The CDR3 is CASSPGQDPLYEQYF. The CDR3 nucleotides are TGTGCCAGCAGTCCGGGACAGGATCCCCTCTACGAGCAGTACTTC.

The J gene is TRBJ1-2, the V gene TRBV7-9, with D unresolved. Trimming took off 6 bases at V and 4 bases at J, with 6 bases between the two ends. In germline, CDR1 is SEHNR, CDR2 FQNEAQ (reference sequence). The CDR3 loop spans 11 amino acids. As DNA, the CDR3 is TGTGCCAGCAGACACAGCTATGGCTACACCTTC. Encoded protein: CASRHSYGYTF.

The V and J genes are TRBV6-5 and TRBJ2-2, with TRBD1 matching over 7 bases. Per germline, CDR1 MNHEY and CDR2 SVGAGI. Trimming took 7 bases from V and 4 from J; bases not matched to a gene: 6. This CDR3 is 14 amino acids long. In DNA form, the CDR3 reads TGTGCCAGCACCAGACAGGGTCGCACCGGGGAGCTGTTTTTT. Translation gives CASTRQGRTGELFF.

This clone showed up just a few times. The chain has TRBV7-8 and TRBJ2-3; 14 bases line up with TRBD2. V shed 4 bases and J 5 bases; nucleotides not matched to a gene: 5. This CDR3 has 16 amino acids. The germline gives CDR1 SGHVS, CDR2 FQNEAQ. CDR3 bases: TGTGCCAGCAGCTCGGGACTAGCGGGAGCAAGAGATACGCAGTATTTT. Protein sequence: CASSSGLAGARDTQYF.

This chain links TRBV27 with TRBJ1-5; D possibly corresponds to TRBD1 (6 bases). The CDR3 runs to 14 residues. V dropped 6 bases and J dropped 6 bases, with 15 bases sitting between them. Per germline, CDR1 MNHEY and CDR2 SMNVEV (reference sequence). CDR3 DNA: TGTGCCAGCAGGGGGCCAGGGGTGGCTCAGCCCCAGCATTTT. Translated: CASRGPGVAQPQHF.

This sequence joins TRBV6-5 and TRBJ1-1; TRBD1 is a possible D gene (6 bases). Trimming removed 4 bases at V and 3 bases at J, with 12 bases between. The germline V gene encodes CDR1 MNHEY and CDR2 SVGAGI. This CDR3 is built from 14 residues. DNA for the CDR3: TGTGCCAGCAGTTTAGCCCGACAGGACACTGAAGCTTTCTTT. Amino acids: CASSLARQDTEAFF.

The chain is built from TRBV28 and TRBJ2-7; D unresolved. The CDR3 consists of 11 residues. The germline CDR1 and CDR2 sequences are MDHEN and SYDVKM. V was cut by 4 bases and J by 5 bases, with 6 bases left in between. DNA of the CDR3: TGTGCCAGCAGTTATAATCACGAGCAGTACTTC. Its translation is CASSYNHEQYF.

This chain links TRBV11-3 with TRBJ2-1, with 9 bases lining up with TRBD2. Germline V gene data show CDR1 as SGHNT and CDR2 as YENEEA. The CDR3 loop spans 14 amino acids. After removal of 2 bases from V and 8 bases from J, the junction contained 4 bases not matched to a gene. The CDR3: CASSLRREGYEQFF. CDR3 bases: TGTGCCAGCAGCTTAAGGCGGGAGGGATATGAGCAGTTCTTC.

V and J are TRBV6-6 and TRBJ2-2; perhaps TRBD2 as D (5 bases). The germline CDR1 and CDR2 sequences are MNHNY and SVGAGI (reference sequence). The CDR3 sequence is 15 residues long. V lost 4 bases and J lost 5, with 14 bases in between. CDR3 loop: CASSFSRSGTGELFF. As DNA, the CDR3 is TGTGCCAGCAGTTTCTCGAGGAGCGGAACCGGGGAGCTGTTTTTT.

The V call is TRBV7-2, the J call TRBJ2-5, with D uncertain. V lost 6 bases and J lost 0, with 8 bases in between. The CDR3 spans 13 residues. The V gene's germline CDR1 is SGHTA and CDR2 FQGNSA. CDR3 loop: CASSFSNQETQYF. CDR3 nucleotide sequence: TGTGCCAGCAGTTTTTCCAACCAAGAGACCCAGTACTTC.

CDR3 protein: CASTGAGGTEQFF. The CDR3 region has the DNA TGTGCCAGCACGGGTGCGGGGGGGACTGAGCAGTTCTTC. The V call is TRBV6-6, the J call TRBJ2-1, with TRBD2 matching over 9 bases. CDR3 length equals 13 residues. CDR1 and CDR2 from the germline V gene are MNHNY and SVGAGI (reference sequence). The V gene end was trimmed by 7 bases and the J gene end by 9 bases; junction bases not matched to a gene: 7.

The chain has TRBV25-1 and TRBJ1-6, with TRBD1 as a possible D gene (6 bases). The V end was cut by 3 bases, the J end by 7 bases, with 13 bases between. CDR1 is MGHDK, CDR2 SYGVNS, per germline. CDR3 length: 15 residues. CDR3: CASSEYRDGNSPLHF. The CDR3, as DNA: TGTGCCAGCAGTGAGTACAGGGACGGCAATTCACCCCTCCACTTT.

The chain has TRBV7-3 and TRBJ2-3; 8 bases map to TRBD2. The germline CDR1 and CDR2 sequences are SGHTA and FQGTGA. Losses at the gene ends were 5 bases for V and 1 base for J; bases not matched to a gene: 2. The CDR3 is made up of 14 amino acids. The CDR3 loop is CASSQGLGTDTQYF. The CDR3 DNA reads as TGTGCCAGCAGCCAGGGACTAGGCACAGATACGCAGTATTTT. The whole variable domain, filled in from reference TRBV7-3 and TRBJ2-3, reads GAGVSQTPSNKVTEKGKYVELRCDPISGHTALYWYRQSLGQGPEFLIYFQGTGAADDSGLPNDRFFAVRPEGSVSTLKIQRTERGDSAVYLCASSQGLGTDTQYFGPGTRLTVL.

This clone was recorded only once. The gene calls are TRBV28 and TRBJ2-7, with D unclear. The CDR3 contains 14 residues. Germline-derived CDR1 and CDR2 are MDHEN and SYDVKM. V was clipped by 3 bases and J by 6 bases, with 15 bases between them. The CDR3 here is CASSFIVSSFEQYF. As DNA, the CDR3 is TGTGCCAGCAGTTTTATTGTGTCGAGTTTCGAGCAGTACTTC.

The CDR3 region is CASSPQPGPREQYF. CDR3 sequence (DNA): TGTGCCAGCAGCCCCCAGCCAGGGCCCCGCGAGCAGTACTTC. V gene TRBV27 combines with J gene TRBJ2-7; weak D call: TRBD1 (5 bases). CDR3 length: 14 residues. The germline V and J ends were trimmed by 6 bases and 6 bases, with 18 bases remaining between them. Per the germline V gene, CDR1 is MNHEY and CDR2 is SMNVEV (reference sequence).

This clone is a singleton in its sample. The chain joins TRBV27 to TRBJ1-1; D possibly corresponds to TRBD1 (5 bases). Germline V gives CDR1 MNHEY, CDR2 SMNVEV (reference sequence). This CDR3 has 10 residues. Trimming left V 11 bases short and J 6 bases short, with 10 bases between. In DNA form, the CDR3 reads TGTGCCCGGGGGTTGGCTGAAGCTTTCTTT. Its translation: CARGLAEAFF.

The chain combines TRBV10-1 with TRBJ2-5, with D maybe TRBD1 (5 bases). The CDR3 has 14 residues. V was trimmed by 9 bases and J by 2 bases, leaving 16 bases between them. Germline CDR1 WNHNN, CDR2 SYGVQD (reference sequence). The CDR3 sequence: CARGGALLQETQYF. The CDR3 DNA reads TGCGCCAGGGGTGGGGCGTTACTTCAAGAGACCCAGTACTTC.

The CDR3 loop is CVTRQGSYEQYF. As DNA, the CDR3 is TGTGTCACTAGGCAGGGGTCCTACGAGCAGTACTTC. J is TRBJ2-7 and V is TRBV6-5; maybe TRBD1 (6 bases). CDR3 length: 12 residues. The germline V gene encodes CDR1 MNHEY and CDR2 SVGAGI.

The chain combines TRBV7-2 with TRBJ2-5, with TRBD2 matching 13 bases. The CDR3 extends over 15 amino acids. The J segment lost 2 bases and the V segment lost 5 bases, leaving 2 bases of the junction unmatched. Germline V gene data show CDR1 as SGHTA and CDR2 as FQGNSA. The CDR3 bases are TGTGCCAGCAGCCAGGGACTAGCGGGGCAAGAGACCCAGTACTTC. Translated: CASSQGLAGQETQYF.

V is TRBV3-1 (or the pseudogene TRBV3-2) and J is TRBJ2-7; TRBD1 matches 9 bases. Germline values: CDR1 LGHDT, CDR2 YNNKEL (reference sequence). This CDR3 contains 14 residues. The V segment lost 5 bases and the J segment 3 bases; nucleotides outside the gene matches: 5. In DNA form, the CDR3 reads TGTGCCAGCAGCTCCGGGACAGGGAACTACGAGCAGTACTTC. This gives the protein CASSSGTGNYEQYF.

The CDR3 loop is CASSLYRPGGNTEAFF. DNA of the CDR3: TGTGCCAGCAGCTTGTATCGTCCAGGGGGGAACACTGAAGCTTTCTTT. This sequence joins TRBV5-6 and TRBJ1-1; 7 nucleotides match TRBD1. Germline CDR1 reads SGHDT; CDR2 reads YYEEEE. The CDR3 is 16 residues long. V shed 1 base and J 1 base; nucleotides not matched to a gene: 7.

This chain links TRBV27 with TRBJ2-3; TRBD2 is a possible D gene (5 bases). The CDR3 sequence is 14 residues long. Per germline, CDR1 MNHEY and CDR2 SMNVEV (reference sequence). Trimming shortened V by 8 bases and J by 4 bases, and 16 bases separated the two germline ends. CDR3 nucleotides: TGTGCCAGCGGTGTTAGCGTCGTCCCAGATACGCAGTATTTT. Its translation: CASGVSVVPDTQYF.

The V call is TRBV4-1, the J call TRBJ2-3; no clear D gene. This CDR3 comprises 14 residues. Trimming stripped 3 bases from V and 2 bases from J, with 9 bases between. The germline V gene encodes CDR1 MGHRA and CDR2 YSYEKL. In DNA, the CDR3 is TGCGCCAGCAGCCATTCCTACTTCACAGATACGCAGTATTTT. It yields the protein CASSHSYFTDTQYF.

This clone was counted a few times. V usage is TRBV28 and J usage is TRBJ2-2; 8 bases line up with TRBD1. In germline, CDR1 is MDHEN, CDR2 SYDVKM. With 6 bases clipped from V and 1 base from J, the junction kept 1 base outside the gene matches. This CDR3 spans 14 amino acids. CDR3 region: CASSGTGNTGELFF. The CDR3 DNA sequence: TGTGCCAGCAGCGGGACAGGGAACACCGGGGAGCTGTTTTTT.

This rearrangement joins TRBV6-5 to TRBJ2-7; D is unclear. The CDR3 runs to 15 residues. V lost 6 bases to trimming and J lost 1 base, with 16 bases between them. Germline V lookup: CDR1 MNHEY, CDR2 SVGAGI. CDR3 protein: CASRVSSATSYEQYF. In nucleotides, the CDR3 is TGTGCCAGCAGGGTGTCAAGCGCGACTTCCTACGAGCAGTACTTC.

The chain employs TRBV3-1 (or the pseudogene TRBV3-2) and TRBJ2-5; TRBD1 matches at 7 bases. The germline CDR1 and CDR2 sequences are LGHDT and YNNKEL (reference sequence). There are 16 residues in the CDR3. V lost 1 base, J lost 2 bases, and 7 bases stayed unmatched. CDR3 sequence reads: CASSQVTRGRQETQYF. The CDR3 coding sequence is TGTGCCAGCAGCCAAGTTACCAGGGGGAGACAAGAGACCCAGTACTTC.

The genes are TRBV4-1 and TRBJ1-6, with D possibly TRBD1 on 6 matching bases. Germline V gives CDR1 MGHRA, CDR2 YSYEKL. V lost 0 bases to trimming and J lost 6 bases, with 12 bases between them. The CDR3 sequence is 16 residues long. The DNA for the CDR3 is TGCGCCAGCAGCCAAGACGGCACAGGGATTAATTCACCCCTCCACTTT. Its translation: CASSQDGTGINSPLHF.

This chain connects TRBV15 to TRBJ2-7, with a weak D call TRBD2 (6 bases). V dropped 3 bases and J dropped 12 bases, with 18 bases sitting between them. The germline gives CDR1 LNHNV, CDR2 YYDKDF (reference sequence). The CDR3 is 13 residues long. The DNA for the CDR3 is TGTGCCACCAGCAGTCCCCGGGAGTCATGGCGGTACTTC. This encodes CATSSPRESWRYF.

The V gene is TRBV19, the J gene TRBJ1-2, with D maybe TRBD1 (5 bases). The CDR3 loop spans 17 amino acids. Trimming took 3 bases from V and 4 from J, leaving 21 bases between them. In germline, CDR1 is LNHDA, CDR2 SQIVND (reference sequence). Here the CDR3 DNA reads TGTGCCAGTAGTATCTCGGGACGTTCAATGGAGGGCTATGGCTACACCTTC. Translation gives CASSISGRSMEGYGYTF.